This TCR beta chain derives from a study of shared clonotypes between healthy human individuals (dated by TCRdb to 2020 to 2022). Turning to the overall study: A couple of women and three men aged 18 to 49 years were included in the cohort. For each donor, CD4 naive and CD4 memory were each given three plates, CD8 naive was given two plates, and CD8 memory was given one plate. To estimate repertoire size and how much clonotypes are shared between individuals, the study performed deep sequencing of blood TCR repertoires from a handful of healthy adults. Per donor, leukapheresis produced somewhere between about 0.94 and 8.9 billion PBMCs. To increase sequencing depth and limit assay-specific biases, TCR repertoire library preparation and sequencing were carried out by different laboratories using diverse techniques. Findings and caveats that apply to the study as a whole: Compared with non-shared clonotypes, the clonotypes found in all four sorted-subset donors had higher generation probabilities. Pairwise subsampling led to the expectation that sequencing depth would affect the degree of clonotype sharing among donors. Across four donors, around 5% of naive CD4, roughly 3.5% of naive CD8, under 2.5% of memory CD4, and 0.4% of memory CD8 clonotypes were shared. Estimated clonotype richness was generally larger for naive than for memory subsets. Only blood was sampled, and tissue TCR repertoires likely differ from those in blood. Incomplete sequencing was indicated by rarefaction of sorted-subset datasets, despite the large sequencing depth. The genetic and exposure-history diversity represented was limited by the small number of donors.

The donors were healthy, HIV-negative adults who had no recently reported acute infections or vaccinations. All donors were Caucasian adults living in Nashville, Tennessee, USA. Magnetic negative selection was used to enrich CD4+ T cells, after which naive cells were positively selected on CD45RA and the negative fraction became the memory subset. Blood was collected by leukapheresis, and PBMCs were isolated by Ficoll-Histopaque density gradient centrifugation and then cryopreserved in liquid nitrogen vapor phase. Purity and quantity of every magnetically sorted T cell population were checked by analytical flow cytometry. From each sorted fraction, genomic DNA was isolated and quantified by UV absorbance on a Nanodrop 2000c. Using the deep immunoSEQ assay, TCR CDR3 regions were amplified from genomic DNA by multiplex PCR. Genomic DNA extracted from each cell subset was distributed evenly over all wells of several immunoSEQ 96-well plates, and each plate served as one replicate. For sorted subsets, about 0.2 ug genomic DNA, equal to tens of thousands of T cell genomes, was loaded into each replicate PCR. Purified libraries were measured with a Qubit 3.0 fluorometer, size-checked on a Bioanalyzer 2100, and measured again with the KAPA Library Quantification kit. Every immunoSEQ 96-well plate was sequenced on a dedicated single-read 150-cycle Illumina NextSeq 550 flow cell. In the original analysis: Because the immunoSEQ output included only junctional sequences and no quality scores, the filtering could not be the same as the filtering used for full-length reads. Sequences were annotated with PyIR, a Python wrapper for IgBLAST v1.9, using IMGT germline references to assign V/J genes and CDR3. Reads were filtered out if the reads had weak V/J assignments (E-value above 1e-6), no CDR3, stop codons, out-of-frame junctions, or ambiguous translated residues. A V3J clonotype was defined by an identical inferred V gene, J gene, and CDR3 amino acid sequence. The percentage overlap between two repertoires was calculated by dividing the number of shared unique clonotypes by the size of the smaller repertoire. Richness of each repertoire was evaluated using RTK rarefaction, the Chao1 estimator, and Recon v2.1 estimates of unobserved clonotypes. Generation probabilities were computed with OLGA for all TCRbeta clonotypes obtained by the gDNA method from a few donors. The immuneACCESS repertoire file appears here via TCRdb, limited to in-frame rearrangements. These files lack a portion of the clones; in checked studies, under half of the deficit traces to unresolved V genes, and the cause of the others is not known. That table gives V, J and clone size, and the DNA gave D and trimming. In all, the sample holds 1,500,000 or so clones, and roughly 96% of those were seen once. The top ten hold 1% to 1.5% of the sample.

As concerns this clone: Its antigen target is currently unknown. Base qualities are not recorded, but no much larger clone differs from it by a single base.

CDR1 and CDR2 were assigned from the germline V gene (reference sequence) as SGHKS and YYEKEE. Deletion took 4 bases off V and 4 bases off J, with a span of 15 bases between the germline ends. The CDR3 measures 15 amino acids from cysteine to phenylalanine. Only the CDR3 region is kept as DNA, spanning 45 bases read in frame from base 1. The V and J genes are TRBV5-5 and TRBJ2-1; the D gene cannot be named for sure. Material: naive CD4+ T cells sorted from blood. The cell subset or site label, read with the paper, signifies: CD45RA+ positively selected. This receptor was taken from a man aged 30 to 45 in good health. In nucleotides, the sequence is TGTGCCAGCAGCCTCTTCCTGGTCGGATACAATGAGCAGTTCTTC. This encodes CASSLFLVGYNEQFF. This CDR3, with the reference TRBV5-5 and TRBJ2-1 proteins standing in past its ends, gives the full variable domain DAGVTQSPTHLIKTRGQQVTLRCSPISGHKSVSWYQQVLGQGPQFIFQYYEKEERGRGNFPDRFSARQFPNYSSELNVNALLLGDSALYLCASSLFLVGYNEQFFGPGTRLTVL.